This TCR beta chain was sequenced during a study of cytomegalovirus exposure and HLA in healthy donors. Study details: The study placed less than 90% of its 398 genotyped donors in the Caucasian-associated ancestry cluster.

This CDR3 comprises 13 residues. Germline V gene data show CDR1 as MNHNS and CDR2 as SASEGT. V was shortened by 4 bases and J by 5 bases, with 11 bases between the two germline ends. The PCR employed 60 Vbeta primers together with 13 Jbeta primers. Libraries were prepared by immunoSEQ multiplex PCR; TCRdb keeps only in-frame clonotypes and omits some of them. The sample lists about 110,000 clones; 70% to 85% were seen once. Overall study results and limits: Further analysis, carried out later, found HLA-associated TCR beta chains more clonally expanded than equally common other chains.

This clone was recorded once. Its antigen is unknown. The clonotype originates from a young woman in good health and CMV-seronegative. The gene calls are TRBV6-1 and TRBJ2-5, with D perhaps TRBD2 (5 bases). The sample consisted of PBMCs. The CDR3 DNA follows: TGTGCCAGCAGTGGGACTTGGAGGGAGACCCAGTACTTC. Its translation: CASSGTWRETQYF.